This T cell receptor beta chain was recovered during a study of radiation and T cells in renal cell carcinoma. Study-level information: Nephrectomy followed 15 Gy stereotactic body radiation by 4 weeks.

TCRdb's table, derived via immunoSEQ multiplex PCR, lists solely in-frame clones and lacks some. Of about 59,000 clones in the sample, about three quarters were seen once. Germline-derived CDR1 and CDR2 are SEHNR and FQNEAQ (reference sequence). The CDR3 covers 17 residues. The V and J ends lost 4 bases and 7 bases, in that order; junction bases with no gene match: 9. Time point described: baseline pretreatment blood. The treatment is: 15 Gy SBRT to primary tumor, nephrectomy 4 weeks later. This rearrangement joins TRBV7-9 to TRBJ2-1; 14 positions match TRBD2. The clonotype comes from a man aged 55 to 70 with renal cell carcinoma. The sample consisted of blood, taken from a patient whose treatment included radiotherapy and nephrectomy. CDR3 sequence: CASSSEKGLAGVNEQFF. The CDR3 nucleotides are TGTGCCAGCAGCTCGGAAAAGGGACTAGCGGGGGTAAATGAGCAGTTCTTC.